Included here is one TCR beta chain sequence, with context. The sample originates from a study of CD8 T cells in Susac syndrome. Study as a whole: Patients with Susac syndrome, at blood draw, were therapy-naive, on corticosteroids, or on intravenous immunoglobulin alone.

The V and J ends lost 3 bases and 11 bases respectively, with 16 bases between them. The germline CDR1 and CDR2 sequences are MGHDK and SYGVNS. This CDR3 is 13 amino acids long. RNA amounts of about 0.5 to 1 ug underwent reverse transcription with random hexamers. TCRdb analysed the immunoSEQ multiplex PCR reads with MiXCR anew, one entry per CDR3 protein. The sample carries around 130,000 distinct CDR3 sequences, roughly 95% recorded once. The receptor comes from a human donor with Susac syndrome. Sequenced sample: CD4+ T cells from PBMCs. The chain couples TRBV25-1 to TRBJ2-5; perhaps D is TRBD1 or TRBD2 (5 bases each). DNA for the CDR3: TGTGCCAGCAGTGATTCCGGGACCCCAAGGCAGTACTTC. Protein sequence: CASSDSGTPRQYF.